This T cell receptor (beta chain) was found in a study of T cell responses to AZD1222 COVID-19 vaccine. TCRdb keeps only in-frame clones here, not all; method: immunoSEQ multiplex PCR. Here the sample spans about 130,000 clones, about 94% being singletons. The CDR3 has 16 amino acids. The V and J ends lost 0 bases and 2 bases, in that order; junction bases with no gene match: 4. The germline gives CDR1 MNHNS, CDR2 SASEGT. The chain is built from TRBV6-1 and TRBJ2-3; 8 bases map to TRBD2. Sequencing was performed on peripheral blood, taken on day 0 of AZD1222 vaccination. This sequence was found in an adult in good health. The CDR3 DNA sequence: TGTGCCAGCAGTGAAGCCATAGCGGGGCCCACAGATACGCAGTATTTT. It translates to CASSEAIAGPTDTQYF.